These 26 T cell receptor beta chains share one sample of origin, sequenced in a study of shared clonotypes between healthy human individuals. Assay used: immunoSEQ multiplex PCR; TCRdb lists only in-frame clones, some missing. The data contain about 2.2 million clones, around 93% of them singletons. CD45RO negativity and positive selection for CCR7 defined naive CD8 cells, a population that excluded terminally differentiated effector memory CD45RA+ cells. The sequencing sample was made of naive CD8+ T cells from PBMCs. Every receptor here comes from a man between 18 and 29 years old in good health. Some clones in this sample may be carry-over from other donors' samples.

The rearrangement uses TRBV9 and TRBJ2-2, with D perhaps matching TRBD2 (6 bases). The CDR3 runs 13 residues. Germline CDR1 reads SGDLS; CDR2 reads YYNGEE. The V gene lost 4 bases and the J gene lost 7 bases, with 11 bases spanning the gap. In DNA form, the CDR3 reads TGTGCCAGCAGCCAAGGCGGGAACGGGGAGCTGTTTTTT. Amino acid sequence: CASSQGGNGELFF.

J is TRBJ1-1 and V is TRBV29-1; 7 nucleotides align to TRBD1. Germline V gives CDR1 SQVTM, CDR2 ANQGSEA. The CDR3 has 14 amino acids. The V gene end was trimmed by 6 bases and the J gene end by 1 base; junction bases not matched to a gene: 8. CDR3 sequence reads: CSVVQGIPNTEAFF. The CDR3 nucleotides read TGCAGCGTCGTACAGGGGATCCCGAACACTGAAGCTTTCTTT.

The chain employs TRBV10-3 and TRBJ2-2, with D tentatively TRBD1 (6 bases). Trimming took 10 bases from V and 1 from J, leaving 10 bases between them. The CDR3 is made up of 13 amino acids. Germline CDR1 ENHRY, CDR2 SYGVKD. The CDR3 sequence: CATRTENTGELFF. DNA for the CDR3: TGTGCCACCAGGACAGAGAACACCGGGGAGCTGTTTTTT.

As regards this clone: Additional DNA sequences in this sample encode the identical CDR3. This sequence joins TRBV28 and TRBJ2-7; D is perhaps TRBD1 (6 bases). Germline lookup yields CDR1 MDHEN and CDR2 SYDVKM. The CDR3 sequence is 12 residues long. The germline V and J ends were trimmed by 2 bases and 6 bases, with 8 bases remaining between them. This CDR3 reads CASSLQGGEQYF. The CDR3 DNA sequence: TGTGCCAGCAGTTTACAAGGGGGCGAGCAGTACTTC.

The V and J genes are TRBV27 and TRBJ2-7; a weak D match, TRBD2 (5 bases). V was pared by 5 bases and J by 3 bases, with 14 bases between. Germline V gene data show CDR1 as MNHEY and CDR2 as SMNVEV (reference sequence). This CDR3 is built from 14 residues. The CDR3, as DNA: TGTGCCAGCAGTGGCGCGGGTTTCGACTACGAGCAGTACTTC. This codes for CASSGAGFDYEQYF.

The chain uses TRBV7-8 and TRBJ1-5, with 8 positions matching TRBD1. The J segment lost 3 bases and the V segment lost 2 bases, leaving 0 bases of the junction unmatched. This CDR3 has 14 residues. Germline V gene data show CDR1 as SGHVS and CDR2 as FQNEAQ. The CDR3 spells CASSLQGANQPQHF. Written as DNA, the CDR3 is TGTGCCAGCAGCTTACAGGGGGCCAATCAGCCCCAGCATTTT.

This sequence joins TRBV9 and TRBJ2-7; the D gene is possibly TRBD2 (6 bases). The germline V and J ends were trimmed by 4 bases and 5 bases, with 19 bases remaining between them. In germline, CDR1 is SGDLS, CDR2 YYNGEE. The CDR3 covers 15 residues. CDR3 nucleotides: TGTGCCAGCAGCCCGTGGGGCGGGAAAGGCGACGAGCAGTACTTC. This gives the protein CASSPWGGKGDEQYF.

This clone was observed a single time. The chain couples TRBV10-3 to TRBJ1-5; D is uncertain. V dropped 1 base and J dropped 2 bases, with 6 bases sitting between them. The CDR3 extends over 14 amino acids. CDR1 and CDR2 (germline): ENHRY, SYGVKD. The CDR3 region is CAISEWLGNQPQHF. As DNA, the CDR3 is TGTGCCATCAGTGAGTGGCTAGGCAATCAGCCCCAGCATTTT.

The chain links TRBV5-1 to TRBJ2-1; 11 nucleotides line up with TRBD2. Losses at the gene ends were 4 bases for V and 7 bases for J; bases not matched to a gene: 10. Germline V gene data show CDR1 as SGHRS and CDR2 as YFSETQ. CDR3 length: 16 amino acids. This CDR3 is CASSPPTSGIGNEQFF. CDR3 coding DNA: TGCGCCAGCAGCCCACCGACTAGCGGGATAGGGAATGAGCAGTTCTTC.

This clone was detected once. V and J are TRBV7-8 and TRBJ2-1; TRBD2 matches 11 bases. V lost 3 bases, J lost 8 bases, and 9 bases stayed unmatched. The CDR3 spans 16 residues. Germline loops: CDR1 SGHVS, CDR2 FQNEAQ. The CDR3 sequence: CASSFPIAGGLYEQFF. The CDR3 nucleotides are TGTGCCAGCAGCTTCCCGATAGCGGGAGGGCTCTATGAGCAGTTCTTC.

This clone came up a few times. Additional DNA sequences in this sample encode the identical CDR3. The gene calls are TRBV15 and TRBJ1-5, with D maybe TRBD1 (5 bases). Per germline, CDR1 LNHNV and CDR2 YYDKDF (reference sequence). V was trimmed by 5 bases and J by 4 bases, leaving 12 bases between them. The CDR3 covers 14 residues. This CDR3 reads CATSRVGGNQPQHF. CDR3 coding DNA: TGTGCCACCAGCCGCGTTGGGGGGAATCAGCCCCAGCATTTT.

Concerning this clone: Other nucleotide sequences in the sample specify the same CDR3. The V call is TRBV7-8, the J call TRBJ1-2, with TRBD1 identical over 9 bases. Trimming removed 4 bases from V and 2 bases from J; junction bases left unmatched: 2. The germline gives CDR1 SGHVS, CDR2 FQNEAQ. CDR3 length: 14 residues. CDR3: CASSSDRGNYGYTF. CDR3 DNA: TGTGCCAGCAGCTCTGACAGGGGGAACTATGGCTACACCTTC.

V is TRBV6-1 and J is TRBJ2-7; D is unclear. The CDR3 has 12 amino acids. Germline loops: CDR1 MNHNS, CDR2 SASEGT. V lost 2 bases and J lost 3, with 5 bases in between. Here the CDR3 DNA reads TGTGCCAGCAGTGAAATAGTCTACGAGCAGTACTTC. Residues: CASSEIVYEQYF.

This rearrangement joins TRBV29-1 to TRBJ2-7, with no clear D. CDR3 size: 13 residues. V dropped 6 bases and J dropped 2 bases, with 14 bases sitting between them. Germline values: CDR1 SQVTM, CDR2 ANQGSEA. The CDR3 here is CSVVLSTAYEQYF. The CDR3 DNA sequence: TGCAGCGTCGTCCTTTCCACAGCCTACGAGCAGTACTTC.

This clone was detected a few times. This CDR3 is also generated by other DNA sequences in the sample. The rearrangement uses TRBV7-9 and TRBJ2-7; no clear D gene. There are 14 residues in the CDR3. The V gene's germline CDR1 is SEHNR and CDR2 FQNEAQ (reference sequence). Trimming removed 1 base at V and 2 bases at J, with 9 bases between. The CDR3 loop is CASSLVGGTYEQYF. The CDR3 bases are TGTGCCAGCAGCTTAGTGGGCGGTACCTACGAGCAGTACTTC. Looking up the rest from reference TRBV7-9 and TRBJ2-7 gives the full variable domain: DTGVSQNPRHKITKRGQNVTFRCDPISEHNRLYWYRQTLGQGPEFLTYFQNEAQLEKSRLLSDRFSAERPKGSFSTLEIQRTEQGDSAMYLCASSLVGGTYEQYFGPGTRLTVT.

This chain connects TRBV27 to TRBJ2-3, with 9 bases fitting TRBD2. Trimming took 3 bases from V and 4 from J; bases not matched to a gene: 8. The CDR3 spans 16 residues. CDR1 and CDR2 from the germline V gene are MNHEY and SMNVEV (reference sequence). CDR3 nucleotides: TGTGCCAGCAGTTTGGGGGCGGGAGGGCTGGCAGATACGCAGTATTTT. It yields the protein CASSLGAGGLADTQYF.

This sequence joins TRBV5-1 and TRBJ2-7, with TRBD1 matching over 10 bases. Germline CDR1 reads SGHRS; CDR2 reads YFSETQ. This CDR3 has 15 amino acids. The V segment lost 0 bases and the J segment 3 bases; nucleotides outside the gene matches: 3. The CDR3 sequence is CASSLAGTGVYEQYF. CDR3 bases: TGCGCCAGCAGCTTGGCCGGGACAGGGGTCTACGAGCAGTACTTC. The full variable domain, with the rest looked up from reference TRBV5-1 and TRBJ2-7, is KAGVTQTPRYLIKTRGQQVTLSCSPISGHRSVSWYQQTPGQGLQFLFEYFSETQRNKGNFPGRFSGRQFSNSRSEMNVSTLELGDSALYLCASSLAGTGVYEQYFGPGTRLTVT.

V gene TRBV7-7 combines with J gene TRBJ2-7, with D possibly being TRBD2 (6 bases). From germline, CDR1 is SSHAT and CDR2 FNYEAQ (reference sequence). V was clipped by 0 bases and J by 1 base, with 10 bases between them. This CDR3 spans 15 amino acids. CDR3 in amino acids: CASSLAYGRSYEQYF. The CDR3 DNA follows: TGTGCCAGCAGCTTAGCTTACGGGAGATCCTACGAGCAGTACTTC.

The chain uses TRBV9 and TRBJ2-5; 7 bases line up with TRBD2. The CDR3 consists of 19 residues. V shed 3 bases, J shed 2 bases, and the junction held 19 bases outside the gene matches. CDR1 SGDLS and CDR2 YYNGEE come from the germline V gene. CDR3 sequence: CASSGTAALADYVQETQYF. In DNA form, the CDR3 reads TGTGCCAGCAGCGGGACGGCGGCGCTAGCGGACTACGTTCAAGAGACCCAGTACTTC.

The J gene is TRBJ2-1, the V gene TRBV9; tentative D call: TRBD2 (5 bases). The V end was cut by 1 base, the J end by 7 bases, with 15 bases between. Germline V gene sequence: CDR1 SGDLS, CDR2 YYNGEE. This CDR3 spans 15 amino acids. This chain's CDR3 is CASSVSGGGGNEQFF. CDR3 DNA: TGTGCCAGCAGCGTATCAGGAGGTGGTGGGAATGAGCAGTTCTTC.

The gene calls are TRBV27 and TRBJ2-6, with D unclear. This CDR3 has 16 residues. Germline V CDR1 and CDR2: MNHEY, SMNVEV (reference sequence). V lost 2 bases, J lost 2 bases, and 10 bases lay in between. The CDR3 reads CASSLVGSTGANVLTF. The CDR3 coding sequence is TGTGCCAGCAGTTTAGTGGGGTCAACTGGGGCCAACGTCCTGACTTTC.

The chain links TRBV11-2 to TRBJ2-2; 8 positions match TRBD1. Germline values: CDR1 SGHAT, CDR2 FQNNGV. CDR3 length: 15 amino acids. The ends lost 4 bases at V and 2 bases at J; junction bases unmatched: 3. The CDR3 DNA sequence: TGTGCCAGCAGCTCGGACAGGGATAACACCGGGGAGCTGTTTTTT. As protein: CASSSDRDNTGELFF.

The count of this clone is one. The CDR3 region has the DNA TGCGCCAGCGGAGAAGGCGGGCTGGGTGGCATTCAGTACTTC. Translation gives CASGEGGLGGIQYF. This chain connects TRBV10-1 to TRBJ2-4; D is perhaps TRBD2 (5 bases). CDR1 is WNHNN, CDR2 SYGVQD, per germline (reference sequence). This CDR3 spans 14 amino acids. The V gene lost 8 bases and the J gene lost 9 bases, with 20 bases spanning the gap.

This clone was picked up a small number of times. This chain joins TRBV2 and TRBJ1-2; 7 bases align to TRBD1. V shed 8 bases and J 4 bases; nucleotides not matched to a gene: 7. Germline assignment: CDR1 SNHLY and CDR2 FYNNEI. CDR3 length: 13 residues. The CDR3 is CASPGTDIYGYTF. CDR3 DNA sequence: TGTGCCAGCCCCGGGACAGACATCTATGGCTACACCTTC.

Comment on this clone: One junction end does not reproduce the germline sequence, and a read error may be involved. CDR3 in amino acids: CASRARTSIDTQYF. In DNA form, the CDR3 reads TGTGCCAGTAGGGCCCGGACTAGCATAGATACGCAGTATTTT. This chain joins TRBV19 and TRBJ2-3, with 8 nucleotides matching TRBD2. Germline CDR1 and CDR2: LNHDA and SQIVND (reference sequence). The CDR3 is 14 residues long.

V is TRBV9 and J is TRBJ2-3, with 10 bases lining up with TRBD2. CDR3 length: 18 residues. J gave up 6 bases and V 1 base, and 14 bases lay outside the gene matches. From germline, CDR1 is SGDLS and CDR2 YYNGEE. The CDR3 region is CASSVPSGKAGGPDTQYF. CDR3 sequence (DNA): TGTGCCAGCAGCGTACCCTCGGGAAAAGCGGGAGGGCCGGATACGCAGTATTTT. Full variable domain (rest looked up from reference TRBV9 and TRBJ2-3): DSGVTQTPKHLITATGQRVTLRCSPRSGDLSVYWYQQSLDQGLQFLIQYYNGEERAKGNILERFSAQQFPDLHSELNLSSLELGDSALYFCASSVPSGKAGGPDTQYFGPGTRLTVL.